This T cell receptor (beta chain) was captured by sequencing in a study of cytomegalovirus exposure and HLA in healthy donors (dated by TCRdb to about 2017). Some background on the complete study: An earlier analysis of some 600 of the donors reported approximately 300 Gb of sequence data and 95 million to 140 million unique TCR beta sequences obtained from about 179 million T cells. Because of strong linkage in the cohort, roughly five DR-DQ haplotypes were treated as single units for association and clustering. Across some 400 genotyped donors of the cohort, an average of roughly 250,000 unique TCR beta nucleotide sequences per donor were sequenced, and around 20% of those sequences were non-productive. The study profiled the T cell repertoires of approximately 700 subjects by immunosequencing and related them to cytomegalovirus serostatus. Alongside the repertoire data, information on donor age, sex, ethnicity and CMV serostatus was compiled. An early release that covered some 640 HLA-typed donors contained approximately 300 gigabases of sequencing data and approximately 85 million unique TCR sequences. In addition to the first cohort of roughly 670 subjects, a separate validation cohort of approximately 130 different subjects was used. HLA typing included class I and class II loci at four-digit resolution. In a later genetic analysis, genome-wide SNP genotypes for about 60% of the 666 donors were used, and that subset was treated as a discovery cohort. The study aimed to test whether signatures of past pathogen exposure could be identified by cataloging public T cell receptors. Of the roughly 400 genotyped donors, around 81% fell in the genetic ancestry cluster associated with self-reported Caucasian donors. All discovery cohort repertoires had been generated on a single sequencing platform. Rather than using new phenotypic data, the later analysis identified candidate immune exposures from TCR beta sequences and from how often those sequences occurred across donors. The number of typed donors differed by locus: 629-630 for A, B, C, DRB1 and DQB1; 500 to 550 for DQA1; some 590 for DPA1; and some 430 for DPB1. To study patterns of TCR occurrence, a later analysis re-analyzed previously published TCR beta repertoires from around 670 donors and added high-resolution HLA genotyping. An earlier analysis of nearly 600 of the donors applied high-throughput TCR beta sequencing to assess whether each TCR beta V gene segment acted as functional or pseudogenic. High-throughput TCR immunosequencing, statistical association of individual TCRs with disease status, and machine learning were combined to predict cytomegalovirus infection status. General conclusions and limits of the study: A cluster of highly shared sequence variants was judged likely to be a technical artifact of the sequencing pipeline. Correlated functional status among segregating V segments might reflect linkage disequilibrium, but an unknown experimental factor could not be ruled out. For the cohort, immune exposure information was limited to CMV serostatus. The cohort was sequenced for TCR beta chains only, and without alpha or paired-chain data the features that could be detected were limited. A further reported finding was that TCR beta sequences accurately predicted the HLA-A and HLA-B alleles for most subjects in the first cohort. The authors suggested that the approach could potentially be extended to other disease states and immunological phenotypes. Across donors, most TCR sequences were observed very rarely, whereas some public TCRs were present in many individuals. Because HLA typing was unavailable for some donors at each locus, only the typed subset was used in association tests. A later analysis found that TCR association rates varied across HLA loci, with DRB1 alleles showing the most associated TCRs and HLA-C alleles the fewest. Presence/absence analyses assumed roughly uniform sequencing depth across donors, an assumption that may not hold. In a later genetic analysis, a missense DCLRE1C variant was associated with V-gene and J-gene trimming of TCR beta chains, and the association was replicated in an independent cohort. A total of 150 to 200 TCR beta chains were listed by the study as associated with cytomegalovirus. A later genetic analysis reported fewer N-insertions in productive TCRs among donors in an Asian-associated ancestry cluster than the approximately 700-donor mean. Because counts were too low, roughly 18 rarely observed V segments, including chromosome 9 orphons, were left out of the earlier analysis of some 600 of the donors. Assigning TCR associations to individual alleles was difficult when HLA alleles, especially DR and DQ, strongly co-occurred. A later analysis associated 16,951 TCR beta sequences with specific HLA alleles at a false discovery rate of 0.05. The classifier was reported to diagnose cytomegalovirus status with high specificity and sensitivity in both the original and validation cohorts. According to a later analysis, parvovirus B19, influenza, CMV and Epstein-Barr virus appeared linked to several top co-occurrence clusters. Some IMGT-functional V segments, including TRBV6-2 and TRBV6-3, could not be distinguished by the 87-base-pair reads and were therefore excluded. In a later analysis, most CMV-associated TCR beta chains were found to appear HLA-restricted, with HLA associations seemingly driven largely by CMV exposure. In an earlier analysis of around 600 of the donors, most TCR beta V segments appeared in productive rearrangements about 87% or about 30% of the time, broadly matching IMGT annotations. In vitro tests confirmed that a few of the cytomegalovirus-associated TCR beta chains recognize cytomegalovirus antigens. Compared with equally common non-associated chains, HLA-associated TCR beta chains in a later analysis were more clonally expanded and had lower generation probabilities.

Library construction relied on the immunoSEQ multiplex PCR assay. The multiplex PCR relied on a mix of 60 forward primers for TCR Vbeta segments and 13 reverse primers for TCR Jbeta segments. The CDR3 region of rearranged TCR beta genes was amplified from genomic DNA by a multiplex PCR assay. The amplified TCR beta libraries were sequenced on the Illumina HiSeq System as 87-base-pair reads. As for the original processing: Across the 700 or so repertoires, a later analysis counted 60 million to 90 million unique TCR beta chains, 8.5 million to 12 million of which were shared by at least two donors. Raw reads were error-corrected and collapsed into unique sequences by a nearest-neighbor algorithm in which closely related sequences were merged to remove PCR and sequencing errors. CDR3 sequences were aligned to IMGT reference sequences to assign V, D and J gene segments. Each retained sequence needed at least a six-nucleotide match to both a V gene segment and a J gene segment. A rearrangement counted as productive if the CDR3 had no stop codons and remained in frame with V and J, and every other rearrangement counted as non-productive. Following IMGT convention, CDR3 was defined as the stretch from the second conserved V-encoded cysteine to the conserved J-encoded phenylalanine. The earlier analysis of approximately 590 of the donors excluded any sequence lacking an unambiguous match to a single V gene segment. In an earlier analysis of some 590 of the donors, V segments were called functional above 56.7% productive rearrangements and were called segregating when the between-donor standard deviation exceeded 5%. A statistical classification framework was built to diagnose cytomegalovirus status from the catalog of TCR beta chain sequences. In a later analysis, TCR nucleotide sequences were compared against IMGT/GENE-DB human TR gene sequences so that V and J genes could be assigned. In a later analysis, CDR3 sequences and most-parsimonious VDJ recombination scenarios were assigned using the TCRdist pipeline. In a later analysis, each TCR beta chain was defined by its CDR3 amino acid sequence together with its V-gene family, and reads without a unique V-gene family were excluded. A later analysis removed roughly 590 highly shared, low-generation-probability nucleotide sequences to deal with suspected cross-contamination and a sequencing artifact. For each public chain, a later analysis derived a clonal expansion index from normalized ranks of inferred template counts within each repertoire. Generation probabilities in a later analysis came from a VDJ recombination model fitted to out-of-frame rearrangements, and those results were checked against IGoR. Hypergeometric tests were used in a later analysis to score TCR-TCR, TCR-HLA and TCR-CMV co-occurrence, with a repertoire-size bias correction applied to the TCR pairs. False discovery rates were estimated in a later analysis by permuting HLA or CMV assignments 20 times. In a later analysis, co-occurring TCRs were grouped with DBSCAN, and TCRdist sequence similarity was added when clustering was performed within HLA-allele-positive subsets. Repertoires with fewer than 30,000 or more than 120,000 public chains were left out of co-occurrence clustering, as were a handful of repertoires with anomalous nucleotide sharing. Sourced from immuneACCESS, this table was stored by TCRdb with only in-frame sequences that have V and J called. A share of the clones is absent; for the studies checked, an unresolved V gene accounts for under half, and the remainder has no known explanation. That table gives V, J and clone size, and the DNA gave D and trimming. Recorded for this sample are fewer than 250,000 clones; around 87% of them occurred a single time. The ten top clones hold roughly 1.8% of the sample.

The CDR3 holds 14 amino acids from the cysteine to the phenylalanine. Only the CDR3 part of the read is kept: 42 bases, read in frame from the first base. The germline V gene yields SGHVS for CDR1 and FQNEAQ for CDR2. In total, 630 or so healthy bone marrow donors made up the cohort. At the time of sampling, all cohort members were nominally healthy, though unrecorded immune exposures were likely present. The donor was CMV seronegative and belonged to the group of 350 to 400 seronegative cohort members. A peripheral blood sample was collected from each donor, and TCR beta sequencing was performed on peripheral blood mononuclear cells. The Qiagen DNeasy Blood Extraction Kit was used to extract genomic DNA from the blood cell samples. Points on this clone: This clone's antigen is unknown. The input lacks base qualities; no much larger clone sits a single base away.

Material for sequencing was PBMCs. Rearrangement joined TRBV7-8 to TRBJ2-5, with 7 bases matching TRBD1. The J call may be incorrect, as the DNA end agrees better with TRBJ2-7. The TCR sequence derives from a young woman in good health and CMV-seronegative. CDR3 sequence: CASSATGLGYEQYF. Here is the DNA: TGTGCCAGCAGCGCGACAGGGTTAGGGTACGAGCAGTACTTC.